The subject of this entry is one T cell receptor beta chain. The protocol was immunoSEQ multiplex PCR, while the TCRdb copy is restricted to in-frame clones and leaves out a portion. The sample holds 600,000 to 900,000 clones, 70% to 90% seen once. The CDR3 has 17 residues. The ends were cut back, 5 bases at V and 5 bases at J, with 24 bases in the middle. The germline V gene has CDR1 PRHDT and CDR2 FYEKMQ (reference sequence). This specimen comes from a study of shared T cell receptors in the human thymus. These data also featured in a second study, about human thymus T cells. This second study says: Donors consisted of healthy Finnish infants (having corrective surgery for congenital heart defects). Seemingly biased V and J gene usage marked thymic and blood repertoires. What related research reported was that thymic repertoires overlapped highly among unrelated individuals.

The sequencing sample was made of thymocytes. The clonotype comes from a girl under three years old with a congenital heart defect. V usage is TRBV13 and J usage is TRBJ1-2; D possibly corresponds to TRBD1 (6 bases). CDR3 amino acids: CASSPLPHRVPFYGYTF. CDR3 in DNA: TGTGCCAGCAGCCCCCTACCGCACAGGGTCCCTTTTTATGGCTACACCTTC. Filled out from reference TRBV13 and TRBJ1-2, the complete variable domain reads AAGVIQSPRHLIKEKRETATLKCYPIPRHDTVYWYQQGPGQDPQFLISFYEKMQSDKGSIPDRFSAQQFSDYHSELNMSSLELGDSALYFCASSPLPHRVPFYGYTFGSGTRLTVV.